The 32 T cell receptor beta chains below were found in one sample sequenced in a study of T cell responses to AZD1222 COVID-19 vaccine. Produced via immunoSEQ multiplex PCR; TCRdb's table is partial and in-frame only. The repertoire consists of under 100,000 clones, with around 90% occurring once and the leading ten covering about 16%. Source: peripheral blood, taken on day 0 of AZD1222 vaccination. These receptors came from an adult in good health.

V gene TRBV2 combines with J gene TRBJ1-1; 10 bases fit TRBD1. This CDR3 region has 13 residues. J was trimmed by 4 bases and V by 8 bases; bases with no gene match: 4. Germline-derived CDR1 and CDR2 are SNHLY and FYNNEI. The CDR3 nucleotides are TGTGCCAGCGTGGGACAGGGGAGCACTGAAGCTTTCTTT. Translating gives CASVGQGSTEAFF.

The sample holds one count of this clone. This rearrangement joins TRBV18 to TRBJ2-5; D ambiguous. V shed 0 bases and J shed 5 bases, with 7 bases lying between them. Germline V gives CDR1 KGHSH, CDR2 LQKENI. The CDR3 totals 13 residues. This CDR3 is CASSPPTRETQYF. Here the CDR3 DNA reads TGTGCCAGCTCACCACCGACCCGGGAGACCCAGTACTTC.

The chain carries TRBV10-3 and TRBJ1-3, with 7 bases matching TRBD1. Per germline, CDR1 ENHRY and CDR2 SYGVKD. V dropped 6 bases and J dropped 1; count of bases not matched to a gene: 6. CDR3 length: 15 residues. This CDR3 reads CAISGTARSGNTIYF. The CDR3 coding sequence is TGTGCCATCAGCGGGACAGCCAGGTCTGGAAACACCATATATTTT.

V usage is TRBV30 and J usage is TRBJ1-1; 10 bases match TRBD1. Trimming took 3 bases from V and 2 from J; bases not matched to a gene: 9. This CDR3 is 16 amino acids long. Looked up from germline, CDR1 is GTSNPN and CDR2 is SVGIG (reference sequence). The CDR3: CAWRARDRGFNTEAFF. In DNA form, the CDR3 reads TGTGCCTGGAGGGCCCGGGACAGGGGCTTTAACACTGAAGCTTTCTTT.

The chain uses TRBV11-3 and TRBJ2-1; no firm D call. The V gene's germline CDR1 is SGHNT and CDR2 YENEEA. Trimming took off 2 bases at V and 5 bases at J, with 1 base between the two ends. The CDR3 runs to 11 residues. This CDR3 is CASSLNNEQFF. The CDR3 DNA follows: TGTGCCAGCAGCTTAAACAATGAGCAGTTCTTC.

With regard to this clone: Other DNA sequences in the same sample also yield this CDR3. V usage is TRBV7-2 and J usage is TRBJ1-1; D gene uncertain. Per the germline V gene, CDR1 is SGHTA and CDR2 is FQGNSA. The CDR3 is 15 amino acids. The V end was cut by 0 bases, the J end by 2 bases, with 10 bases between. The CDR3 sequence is CASSLARKANTEAFF. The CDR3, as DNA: TGTGCCAGCAGCTTAGCGCGAAAGGCTAACACTGAAGCTTTCTTT.

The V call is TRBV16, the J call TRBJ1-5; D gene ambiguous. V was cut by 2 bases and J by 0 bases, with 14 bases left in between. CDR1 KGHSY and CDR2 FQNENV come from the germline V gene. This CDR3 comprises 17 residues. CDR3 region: CASSQVFRENSNQPQHF. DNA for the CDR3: TGTGCCAGCAGCCAAGTGTTTAGGGAAAATAGCAATCAGCCCCAGCATTTT.

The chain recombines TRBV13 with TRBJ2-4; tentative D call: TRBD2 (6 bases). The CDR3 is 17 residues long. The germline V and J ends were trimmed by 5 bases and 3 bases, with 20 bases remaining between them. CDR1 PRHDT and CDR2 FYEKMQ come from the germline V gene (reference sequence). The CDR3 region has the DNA TGTGCCAGCAGCCCCGCCGGGACTCACAAATTCAAAAACATTCAGTACTTC. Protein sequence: CASSPAGTHKFKNIQYF.

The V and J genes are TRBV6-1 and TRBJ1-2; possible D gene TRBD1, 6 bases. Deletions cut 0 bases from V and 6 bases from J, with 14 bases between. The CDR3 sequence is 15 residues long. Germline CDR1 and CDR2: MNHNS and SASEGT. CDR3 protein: CASSEARGARDGYTF. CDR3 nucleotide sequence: TGTGCCAGCAGTGAAGCTCGGGGGGCGCGGGATGGCTACACCTTC.

Here the CDR3 DNA reads TGTGCCAGCAGCTTGAGGAGCGGGATCGCAGATACGCAGTATTTT. Translation: CASSLRSGIADTQYF. The V and J genes are TRBV5-4 and TRBJ2-3; TRBD2 agrees at 7 bases. V lost 1 base and J lost 4; bases outside the gene matches: 6. CDR3 length equals 15 residues. Germline V gene sequence: CDR1 SGHNT, CDR2 YYREEE (reference sequence).

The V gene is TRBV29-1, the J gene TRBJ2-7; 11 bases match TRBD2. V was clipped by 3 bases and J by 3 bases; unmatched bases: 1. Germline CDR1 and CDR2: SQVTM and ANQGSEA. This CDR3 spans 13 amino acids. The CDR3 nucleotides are TGCAGCGTTGAGACTAGCGGGATCTACGAGCAGTACTTC. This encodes CSVETSGIYEQYF.

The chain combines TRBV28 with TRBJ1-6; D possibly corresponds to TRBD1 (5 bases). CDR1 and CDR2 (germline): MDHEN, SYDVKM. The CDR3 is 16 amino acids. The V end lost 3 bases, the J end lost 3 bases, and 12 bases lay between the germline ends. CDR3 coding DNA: TGTGCCAGCAGTTTTTTGGGGGGTAACTATAATTCACCCCTCCACTTT. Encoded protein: CASSFLGGNYNSPLHF.

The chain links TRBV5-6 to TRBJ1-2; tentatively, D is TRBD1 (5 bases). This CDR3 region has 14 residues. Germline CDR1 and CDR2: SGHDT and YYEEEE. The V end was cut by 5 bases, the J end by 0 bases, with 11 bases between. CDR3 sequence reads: CASRRDASNYGYTF. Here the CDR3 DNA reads TGTGCCAGCAGGCGGGACGCATCTAACTATGGCTACACCTTC.

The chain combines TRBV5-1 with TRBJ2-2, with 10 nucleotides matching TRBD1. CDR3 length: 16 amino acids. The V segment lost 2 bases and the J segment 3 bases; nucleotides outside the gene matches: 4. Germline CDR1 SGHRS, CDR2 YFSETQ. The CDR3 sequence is CASSLTGQGYTGELFF. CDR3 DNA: TGCGCCAGCAGCTTAACGGGACAGGGGTACACCGGGGAGCTGTTTTTT.

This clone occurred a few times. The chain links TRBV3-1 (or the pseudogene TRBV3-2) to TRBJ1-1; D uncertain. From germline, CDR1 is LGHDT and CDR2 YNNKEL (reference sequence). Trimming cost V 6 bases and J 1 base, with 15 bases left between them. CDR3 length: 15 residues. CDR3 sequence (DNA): TGTGCCAGCAGTCCCCCGGGCAGCTGGAACACTGAAGCTTTCTTT. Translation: CASSPPGSWNTEAFF.

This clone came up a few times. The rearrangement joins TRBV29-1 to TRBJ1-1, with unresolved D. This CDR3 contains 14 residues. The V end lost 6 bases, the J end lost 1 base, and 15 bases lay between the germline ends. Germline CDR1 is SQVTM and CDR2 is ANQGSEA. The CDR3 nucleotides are TGCAGCGTCACACTCTCGGCAGGGAACACTGAAGCTTTCTTT. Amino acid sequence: CSVTLSAGNTEAFF.

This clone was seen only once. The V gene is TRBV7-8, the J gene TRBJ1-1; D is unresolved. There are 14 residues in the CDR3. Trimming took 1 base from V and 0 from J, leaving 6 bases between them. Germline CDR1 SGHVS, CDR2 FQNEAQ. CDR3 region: CASSLVDVNTEAFF. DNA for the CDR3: TGTGCCAGCAGCTTAGTGGATGTGAACACTGAAGCTTTCTTT.

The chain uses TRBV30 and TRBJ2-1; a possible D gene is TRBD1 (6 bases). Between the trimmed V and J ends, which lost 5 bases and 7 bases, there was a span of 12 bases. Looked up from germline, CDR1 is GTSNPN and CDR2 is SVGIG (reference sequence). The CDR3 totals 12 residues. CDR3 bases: TGTGCCTGGGGCCGACAGGTAAATGAGCAGTTCTTC. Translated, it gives CAWGRQVNEQFF.

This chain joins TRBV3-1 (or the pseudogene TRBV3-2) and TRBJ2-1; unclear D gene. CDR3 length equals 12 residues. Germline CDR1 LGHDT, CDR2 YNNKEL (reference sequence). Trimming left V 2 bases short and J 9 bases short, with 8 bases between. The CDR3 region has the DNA TGTGCCAGCAGCCAATTAGGCGGTGAGCAGTTCTTC. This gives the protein CASSQLGGEQFF.

The CDR3 coding sequence is TGTGCCTGGAGTGTTGGAGCTCCTGGGGAGCAGTACTTC. Protein product: CAWSVGAPGEQYF. The V gene is TRBV30, the J gene TRBJ2-7; no clear D. The germline gives CDR1 GTSNPN, CDR2 SVGIG (reference sequence). The CDR3 extends over 13 amino acids. V lost 0 bases to trimming and J lost 7 bases, with 13 bases between them.

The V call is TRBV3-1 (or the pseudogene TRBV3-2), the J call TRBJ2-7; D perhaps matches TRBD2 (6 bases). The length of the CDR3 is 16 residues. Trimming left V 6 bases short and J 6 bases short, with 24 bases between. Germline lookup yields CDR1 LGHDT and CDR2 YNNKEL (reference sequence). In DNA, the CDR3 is TGTGCCAGCAGTCCCCTTAGGGGAAGGGACTCGCGCGAGCAGTACTTC. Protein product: CASSPLRGRDSREQYF.

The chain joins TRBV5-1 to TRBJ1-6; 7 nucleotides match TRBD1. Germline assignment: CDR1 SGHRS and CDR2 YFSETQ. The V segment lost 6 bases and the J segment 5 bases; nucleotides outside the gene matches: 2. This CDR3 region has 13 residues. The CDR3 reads CASTGTDNSPLHF. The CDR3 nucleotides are TGCGCCAGCACCGGGACAGATAATTCACCCCTCCACTTT.

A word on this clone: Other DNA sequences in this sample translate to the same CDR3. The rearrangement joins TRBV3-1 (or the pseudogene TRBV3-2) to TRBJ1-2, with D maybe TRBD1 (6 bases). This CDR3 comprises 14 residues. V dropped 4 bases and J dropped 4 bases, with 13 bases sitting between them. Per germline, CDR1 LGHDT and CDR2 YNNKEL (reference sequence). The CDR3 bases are TGTGCCAGCAGCCCCCGGCAGGGGTCCTATGGCTACACCTTC. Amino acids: CASSPRQGSYGYTF.

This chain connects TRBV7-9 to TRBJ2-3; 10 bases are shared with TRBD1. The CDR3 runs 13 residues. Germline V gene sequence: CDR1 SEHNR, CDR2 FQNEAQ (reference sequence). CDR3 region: CASGQGGSGTQYF. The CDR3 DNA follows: TGTGCTAGTGGACAGGGGGGGTCAGGTACGCAGTATTTT.

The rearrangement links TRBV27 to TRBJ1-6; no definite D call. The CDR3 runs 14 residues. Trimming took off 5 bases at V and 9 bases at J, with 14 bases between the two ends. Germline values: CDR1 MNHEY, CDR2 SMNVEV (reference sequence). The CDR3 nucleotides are TGTGCCAGCAGTCCGACGAGGGCAATTTCACCCCTCCACTTT. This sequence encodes CASSPTRAISPLHF.

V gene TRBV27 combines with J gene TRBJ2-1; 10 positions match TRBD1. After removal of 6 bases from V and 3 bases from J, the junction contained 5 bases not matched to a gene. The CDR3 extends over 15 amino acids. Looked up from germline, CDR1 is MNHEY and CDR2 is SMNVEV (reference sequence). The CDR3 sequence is CASRAGTGVYNEQFF. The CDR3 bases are TGTGCCAGCAGGGCCGGGACAGGGGTCTACAATGAGCAGTTCTTC.

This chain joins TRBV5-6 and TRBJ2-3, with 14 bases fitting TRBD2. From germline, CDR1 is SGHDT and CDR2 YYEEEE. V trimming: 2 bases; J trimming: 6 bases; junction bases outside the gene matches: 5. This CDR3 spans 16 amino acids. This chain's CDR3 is CASSFGLAGGGDTQYF. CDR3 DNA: TGTGCCAGCAGCTTCGGACTAGCGGGAGGAGGGGATACGCAGTATTTT. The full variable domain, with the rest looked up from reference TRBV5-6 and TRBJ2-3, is DAGVTQSPTHLIKTRGQQVTLRCSPKSGHDTVSWYQQALGQGPQFIFQYYEEEERQRGNFPDRFSGHQFPNYSSELNVNALLLGDSALYLCASSFGLAGGGDTQYFGPGTRLTVL.

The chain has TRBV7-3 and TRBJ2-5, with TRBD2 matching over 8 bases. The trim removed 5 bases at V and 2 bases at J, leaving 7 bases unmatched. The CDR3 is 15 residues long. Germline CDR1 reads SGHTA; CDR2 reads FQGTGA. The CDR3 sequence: CASSPRTSHQETQYF. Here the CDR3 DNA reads TGTGCCAGCAGCCCCCGGACTAGCCATCAAGAGACCCAGTACTTC.

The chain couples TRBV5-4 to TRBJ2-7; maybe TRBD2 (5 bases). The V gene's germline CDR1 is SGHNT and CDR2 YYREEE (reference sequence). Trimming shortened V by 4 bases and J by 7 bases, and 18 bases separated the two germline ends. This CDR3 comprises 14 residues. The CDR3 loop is CASSAVGLTGEQYF. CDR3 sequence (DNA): TGTGCCAGCAGCGCGGTTGGACTGACGGGAGAGCAGTACTTC.

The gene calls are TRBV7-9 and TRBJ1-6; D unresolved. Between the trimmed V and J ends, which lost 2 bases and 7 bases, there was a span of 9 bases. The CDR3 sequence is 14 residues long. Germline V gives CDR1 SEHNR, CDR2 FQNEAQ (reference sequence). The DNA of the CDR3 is TGTGCCAGCAGCTTAAGTTCGCGGAATTCACCCCTCCACTTT. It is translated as CASSLSSRNSPLHF.

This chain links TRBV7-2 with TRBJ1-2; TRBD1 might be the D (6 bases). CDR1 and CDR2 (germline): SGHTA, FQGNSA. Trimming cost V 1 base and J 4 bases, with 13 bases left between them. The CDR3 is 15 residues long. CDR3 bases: TGTGCCAGCAGCTTAGAATGGGGGGCGAGCTATGGCTACACCTTC. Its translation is CASSLEWGASYGYTF.

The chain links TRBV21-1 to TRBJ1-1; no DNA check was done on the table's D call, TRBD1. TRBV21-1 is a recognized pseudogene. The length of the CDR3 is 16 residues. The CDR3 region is CASSGGFGQLETEAFF. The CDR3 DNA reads TGTGCCAGCAGCGGGGGCTTCGGACAGTTAGAGACTGAAGCTTTCTTT.